This T cell receptor beta chain was sequenced during a study of radiation and T cells in renal cell carcinoma. Overall study findings and caveats: Pretreatment tumor biopsies were lacking, so baseline clonotypes are unknown. In blood, top tumor clones expanded by 2 weeks, shrinking by 4.

Time point of the sample: blood 4 weeks post-SBRT, at nephrectomy. Specified treatment: 15 Gy SBRT to primary tumor, nephrectomy 4 weeks later. Nephrectomy followed 15 Gy stereotactic body radiation by 4 weeks. Serial blood draws occurred at baseline and 2 and 4 weeks post-SBRT. Regarding this clone: What it binds is unknown.

The protocol was immunoSEQ multiplex PCR, while the TCRdb copy is restricted to in-frame clones and leaves out a portion. The table shows 150,000 to 200,000 clones, with 88% occurring only once. This CDR3 is 15 amino acids long. With 2 bases removed from V and 1 base from J, the gap between germline ends came to 9 bases. Germline loops: CDR1 SGHTA, CDR2 FQGNSA. The source is a woman aged 50 to 60 with renal cell carcinoma. The sequenced sample was blood, obtained from a patient whose treatment included radiotherapy and nephrectomy. The chain joins TRBV7-2 to TRBJ1-5; D unresolved. In DNA, the CDR3 is TGTGCCAGCAGCTTATCGGGCAGAAGCAATCAGCCCCAGCATTTT. This codes for CASSLSGRSNQPQHF.